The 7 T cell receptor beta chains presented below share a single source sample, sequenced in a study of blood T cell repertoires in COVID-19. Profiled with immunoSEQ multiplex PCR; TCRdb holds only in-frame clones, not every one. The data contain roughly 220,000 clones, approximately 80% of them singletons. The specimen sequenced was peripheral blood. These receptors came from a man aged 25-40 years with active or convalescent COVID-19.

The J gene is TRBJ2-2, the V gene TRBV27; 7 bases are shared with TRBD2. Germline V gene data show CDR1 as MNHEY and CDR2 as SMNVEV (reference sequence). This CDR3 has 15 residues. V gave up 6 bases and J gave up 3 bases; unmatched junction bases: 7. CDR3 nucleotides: TGTGCCAGCAGCCGGGGCCGGGGGGACACCGGGGAGCTGTTTTTT. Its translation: CASSRGRGDTGELFF.

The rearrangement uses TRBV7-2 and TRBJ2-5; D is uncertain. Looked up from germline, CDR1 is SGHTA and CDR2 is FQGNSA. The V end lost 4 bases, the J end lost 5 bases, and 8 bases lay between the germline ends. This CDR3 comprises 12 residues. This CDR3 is CASSYNWETQYF. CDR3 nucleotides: TGTGCCAGCAGCTATAACTGGGAGACCCAGTACTTC.

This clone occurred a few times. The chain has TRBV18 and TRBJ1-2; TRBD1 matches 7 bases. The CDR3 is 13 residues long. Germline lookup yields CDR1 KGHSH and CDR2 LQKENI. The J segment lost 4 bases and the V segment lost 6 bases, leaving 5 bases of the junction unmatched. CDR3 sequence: CASSGTGAYGYTF. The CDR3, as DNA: TGTGCCAGCTCCGGAACAGGGGCCTATGGCTACACCTTC. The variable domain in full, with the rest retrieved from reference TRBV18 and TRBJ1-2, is NAGVMQNPRHLVRRRGQEARLRCSPMKGHSHVYWYRQLPEEGLKFMVYLQKENIIDESGMPKERFSAEFPKEGPSILRIQQVVRGDSAAYFCASSGTGAYGYTFGSGTRLTVV.

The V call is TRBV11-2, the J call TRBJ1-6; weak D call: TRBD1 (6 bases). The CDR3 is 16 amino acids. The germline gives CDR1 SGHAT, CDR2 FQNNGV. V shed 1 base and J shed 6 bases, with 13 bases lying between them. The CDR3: CASSLVAGVRNSPLHF. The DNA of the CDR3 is TGTGCCAGCAGCTTAGTGGCAGGGGTCCGTAATTCACCCCTCCACTTT.

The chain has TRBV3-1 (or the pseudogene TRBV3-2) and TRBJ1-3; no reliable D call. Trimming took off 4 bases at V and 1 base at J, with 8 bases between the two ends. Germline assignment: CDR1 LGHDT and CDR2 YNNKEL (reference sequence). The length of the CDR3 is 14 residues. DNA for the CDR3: TGTGCCAGCAGCCCCACTGTTTCTGGAAACACCATATATTTT. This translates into CASSPTVSGNTIYF.

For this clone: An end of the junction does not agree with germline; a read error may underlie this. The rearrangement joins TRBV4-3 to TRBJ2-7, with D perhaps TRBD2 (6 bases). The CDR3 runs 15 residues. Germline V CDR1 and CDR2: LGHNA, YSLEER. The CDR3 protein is CASSQGLSDNYEQYF. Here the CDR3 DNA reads TGCGCCAGCAGTCAAGGACTATCCGATAATTACGAGCAGTACTTC.

Here the CDR3 DNA reads TGTGCCAGCAGCGCGGCCAGCCGAAGTTACGAGCAGTACTTC. Translated, it gives CASSAASRSYEQYF. The genes are TRBV6-2 or TRBV6-3 and TRBJ2-7; D gene uncertain. CDR3 length: 14 residues. Germline values: CDR1 MNHEY, CDR2 SVGEGT. The ends were cut back, 6 bases at V and 4 bases at J, with 16 bases in the middle.